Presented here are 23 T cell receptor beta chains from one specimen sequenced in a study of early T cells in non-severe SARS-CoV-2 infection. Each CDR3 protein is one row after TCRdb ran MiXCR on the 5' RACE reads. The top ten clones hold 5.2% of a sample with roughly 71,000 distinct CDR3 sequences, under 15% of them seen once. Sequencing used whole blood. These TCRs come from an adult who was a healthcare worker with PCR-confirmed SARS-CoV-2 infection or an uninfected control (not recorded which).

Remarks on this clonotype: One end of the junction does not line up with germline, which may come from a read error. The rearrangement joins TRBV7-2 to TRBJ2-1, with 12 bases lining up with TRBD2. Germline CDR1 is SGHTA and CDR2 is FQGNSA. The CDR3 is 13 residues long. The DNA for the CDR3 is TGTGCCAGCAGCTTAGGTGGGACTAGCGGGTGTCACTTC. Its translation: CASSLGGTSGCHF.

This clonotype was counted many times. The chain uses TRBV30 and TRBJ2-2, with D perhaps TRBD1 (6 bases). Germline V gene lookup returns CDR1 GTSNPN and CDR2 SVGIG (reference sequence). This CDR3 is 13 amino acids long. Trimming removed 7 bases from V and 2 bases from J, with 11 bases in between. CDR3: CALHRANTGELFF. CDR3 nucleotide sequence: TGTGCCTTGCACAGGGCCAACACCGGGGAGCTGTTTTTT.

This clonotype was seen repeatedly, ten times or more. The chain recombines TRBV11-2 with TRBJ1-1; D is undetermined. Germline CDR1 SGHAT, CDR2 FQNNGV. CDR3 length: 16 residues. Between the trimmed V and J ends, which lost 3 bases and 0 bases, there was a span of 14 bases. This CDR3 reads CASSFEGTVLNTEAFF. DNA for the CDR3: TGTGCCAGCAGCTTCGAGGGAACAGTCCTGAACACTGAAGCTTTCTTT.

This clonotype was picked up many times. CDR3 nucleotides: TGTGCCAGCAGCCGCCGAACAGAGGACTACACCTTC. Encoded protein: CASSRRTEDYTF. The V call is TRBV14, the J call TRBJ1-2; no firm D call. V was trimmed by 4 bases and J by 10 bases, leaving 13 bases between them. Germline loops: CDR1 SGHDN, CDR2 FVKESK. This CDR3 comprises 12 residues.

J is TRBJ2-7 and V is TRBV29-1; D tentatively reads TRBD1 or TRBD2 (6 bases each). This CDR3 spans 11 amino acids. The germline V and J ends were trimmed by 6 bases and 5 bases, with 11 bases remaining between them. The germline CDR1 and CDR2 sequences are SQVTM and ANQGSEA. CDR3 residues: CSVNRGDEQYF. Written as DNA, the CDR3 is TGCAGCGTGAATAGGGGGGACGAGCAGTACTTC.

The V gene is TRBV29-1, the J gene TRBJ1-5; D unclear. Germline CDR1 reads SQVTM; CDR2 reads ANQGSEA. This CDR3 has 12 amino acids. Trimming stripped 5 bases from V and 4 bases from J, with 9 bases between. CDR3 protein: CSVSGRNQPQHF. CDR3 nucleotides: TGCAGCGTTAGCGGACGGAATCAGCCCCAGCATTTT.

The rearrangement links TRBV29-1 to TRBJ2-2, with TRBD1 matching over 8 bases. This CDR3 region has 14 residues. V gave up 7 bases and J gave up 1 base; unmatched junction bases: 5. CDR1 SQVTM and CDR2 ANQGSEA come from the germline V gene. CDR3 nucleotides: TGCAGCGCCACCGGGACAGGGAACACCGGGGAGCTGTTTTTT. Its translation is CSATGTGNTGELFF.

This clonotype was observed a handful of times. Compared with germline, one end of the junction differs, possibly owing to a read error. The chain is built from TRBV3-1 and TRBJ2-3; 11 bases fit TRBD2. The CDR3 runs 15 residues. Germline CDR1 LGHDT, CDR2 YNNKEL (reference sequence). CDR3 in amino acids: CASSQLAGGTDTQYF. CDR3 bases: TGTGCCAGCAGCCAACTAGCGGGGGGCACGGATACGCAGTATTTT.

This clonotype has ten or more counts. The CDR3 region has the DNA TGTGCCAGCAGCTTGGCGGCGGCAGCTTCCTACGAGCAGTACTTC. Encoded protein: CASSLAAAASYEQYF. The rearrangement links TRBV5-6 to TRBJ2-7; D gene ambiguous. Germline CDR1 reads SGHDT; CDR2 reads YYEEEE. Trimming took 0 bases from V and 1 from J, leaving 11 bases between them. This CDR3 comprises 15 residues.

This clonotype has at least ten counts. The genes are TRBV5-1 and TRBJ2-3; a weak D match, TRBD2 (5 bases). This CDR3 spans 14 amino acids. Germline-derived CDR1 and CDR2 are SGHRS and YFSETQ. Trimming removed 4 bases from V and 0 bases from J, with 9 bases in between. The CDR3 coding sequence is TGCGCCAGCAGCCAGACTACTAGCACAGATACGCAGTATTTT. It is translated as CASSQTTSTDTQYF.

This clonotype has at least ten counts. In DNA, the CDR3 is TGTGCCAGCTCACCACCGAGTTTAAGGACCGGGGAGCTGTTTTTT. This translates into CASSPPSLRTGELFF. This rearrangement joins TRBV18 to TRBJ2-2; D remains unclear. The CDR3 totals 15 residues. The germline V gene has CDR1 KGHSH and CDR2 LQKENI. Trimming took 0 bases from V and 5 from J, leaving 10 bases between them.

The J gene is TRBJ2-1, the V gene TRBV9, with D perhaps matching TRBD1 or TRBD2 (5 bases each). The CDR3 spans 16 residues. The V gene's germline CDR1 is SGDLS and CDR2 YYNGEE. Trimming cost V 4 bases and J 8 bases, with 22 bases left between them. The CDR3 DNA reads TGTGCCAGCAGCCTAAGGGACGGACCCCTCTTGTATGAGCAGTTCTTC. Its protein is CASSLRDGPLLYEQFF.

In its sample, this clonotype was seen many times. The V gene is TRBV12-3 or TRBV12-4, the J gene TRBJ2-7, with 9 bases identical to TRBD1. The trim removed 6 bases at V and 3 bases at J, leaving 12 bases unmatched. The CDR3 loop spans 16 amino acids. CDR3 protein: CASRGLRTGAFYEQYF. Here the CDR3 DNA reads TGTGCCAGCAGAGGACTTAGGACAGGGGCCTTCTACGAGCAGTACTTC.

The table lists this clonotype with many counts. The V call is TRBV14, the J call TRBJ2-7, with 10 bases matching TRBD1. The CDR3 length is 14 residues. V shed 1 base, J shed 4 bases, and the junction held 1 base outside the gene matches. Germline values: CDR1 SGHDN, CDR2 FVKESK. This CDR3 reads CASSQGTGGYEQYF. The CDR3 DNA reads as TGTGCCAGCAGCCAAGGGACAGGGGGGTACGAGCAGTACTTC. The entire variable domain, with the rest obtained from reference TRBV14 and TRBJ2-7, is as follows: EAGVTQFPSHSVIEKGQTVTLRCDPISGHDNLYWYRRVMGKEIKFLLHFVKESKQDESGMPNNRFLAERTGGTYSTLKVQPAELEDSGVYFCASSQGTGGYEQYFGPGTRLTVT.

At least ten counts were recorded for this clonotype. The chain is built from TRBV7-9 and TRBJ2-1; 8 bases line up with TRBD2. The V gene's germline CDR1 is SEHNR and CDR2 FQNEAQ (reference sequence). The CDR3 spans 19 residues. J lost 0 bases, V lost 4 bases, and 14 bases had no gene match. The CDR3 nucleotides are TGTGCCAGCAGCTCCCTCATAGGAGCGGGGGTGAGCTCCTACAATGAGCAGTTCTTC. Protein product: CASSSLIGAGVSSYNEQFF.

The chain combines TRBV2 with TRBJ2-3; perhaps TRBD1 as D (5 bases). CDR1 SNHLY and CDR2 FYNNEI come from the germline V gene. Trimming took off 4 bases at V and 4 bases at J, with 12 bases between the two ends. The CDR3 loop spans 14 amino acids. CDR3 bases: TGTGCCAGCAGTGGACGATCAGGGCCAGATACGCAGTATTTT. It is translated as CASSGRSGPDTQYF.

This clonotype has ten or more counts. CDR3 in amino acids: CASSQDRGWYGYTF. The CDR3 coding sequence is TGTGCCAGCAGCCAGGACAGGGGATGGTATGGCTACACCTTC. The chain couples TRBV14 to TRBJ1-2; 9 bases fit TRBD1. V lost 3 bases and J lost 5; bases outside the gene matches: 4. Germline CDR1 and CDR2: SGHDN and FVKESK. The CDR3 sequence is 14 residues long.

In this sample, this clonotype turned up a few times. CDR3 sequence: CASSLVSGETQYF. CDR3 sequence (DNA): TGTGCCAGCAGCTTAGTGTCGGGGGAGACCCAGTACTTC. This chain joins TRBV13 and TRBJ2-5; the D gene is possibly TRBD2 (5 bases). This CDR3 contains 13 residues. V lost 1 base and J 5 bases, leaving 8 bases between the germline ends. The germline gives CDR1 PRHDT, CDR2 FYEKMQ (reference sequence). The full variable domain, rest sourced from reference TRBV13 and TRBJ2-5, is AAGVIQSPRHLIKEKRETATLKCYPIPRHDTVYWYQQGPGQDPQFLISFYEKMQSDKGSIPDRFSAQQFSDYHSELNMSSLELGDSALYFCASSLVSGETQYFGPGTRLLVL.

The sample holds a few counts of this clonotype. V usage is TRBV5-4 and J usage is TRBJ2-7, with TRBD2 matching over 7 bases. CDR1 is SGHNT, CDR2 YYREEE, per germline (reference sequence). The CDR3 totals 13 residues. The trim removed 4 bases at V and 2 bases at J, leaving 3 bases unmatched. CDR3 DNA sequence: TGTGCCAGCAGCCCCCGGGAGGCCTACGAGCAGTACTTC. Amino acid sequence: CASSPREAYEQYF.

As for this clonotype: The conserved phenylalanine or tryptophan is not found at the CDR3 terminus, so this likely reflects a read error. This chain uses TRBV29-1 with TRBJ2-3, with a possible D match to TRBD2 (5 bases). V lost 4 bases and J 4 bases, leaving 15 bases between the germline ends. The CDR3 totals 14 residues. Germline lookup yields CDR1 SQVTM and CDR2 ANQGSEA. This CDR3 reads CSVVSGKRADTQYL. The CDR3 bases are TGCAGCGTTGTTTCGGGGAAAAGGGCAGATACGCAGTATCTT.

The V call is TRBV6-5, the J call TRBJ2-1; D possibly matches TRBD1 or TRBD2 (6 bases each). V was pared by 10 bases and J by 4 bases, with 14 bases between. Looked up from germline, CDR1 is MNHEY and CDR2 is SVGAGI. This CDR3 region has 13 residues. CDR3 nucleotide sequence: TGTGCCACCCGGCGGGACACGTACAATGAGCAGTTCTTC. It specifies CATRRDTYNEQFF.

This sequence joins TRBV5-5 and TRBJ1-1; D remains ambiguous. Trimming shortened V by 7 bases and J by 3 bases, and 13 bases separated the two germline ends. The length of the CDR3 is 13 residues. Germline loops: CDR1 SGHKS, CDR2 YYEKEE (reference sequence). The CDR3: CASRGQEYTEAFF. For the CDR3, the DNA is TGTGCCAGCCGCGGGCAGGAGTACACTGAAGCTTTCTTT.

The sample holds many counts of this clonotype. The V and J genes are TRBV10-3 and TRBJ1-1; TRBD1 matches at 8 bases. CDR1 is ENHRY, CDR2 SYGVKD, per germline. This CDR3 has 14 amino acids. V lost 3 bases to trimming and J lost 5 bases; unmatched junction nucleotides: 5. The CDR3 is CAISENDRGTEAFF. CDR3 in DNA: TGTGCCATCAGTGAAAATGACAGGGGTACTGAAGCTTTCTTT.